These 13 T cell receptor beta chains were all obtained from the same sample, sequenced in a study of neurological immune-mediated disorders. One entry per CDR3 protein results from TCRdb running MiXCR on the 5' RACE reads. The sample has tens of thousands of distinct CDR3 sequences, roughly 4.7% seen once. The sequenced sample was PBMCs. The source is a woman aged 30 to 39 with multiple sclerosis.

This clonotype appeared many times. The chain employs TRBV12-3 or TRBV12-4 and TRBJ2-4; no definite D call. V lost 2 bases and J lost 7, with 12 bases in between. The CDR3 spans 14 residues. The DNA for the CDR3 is TGTGCCAGCAGTTTAAGTGCCTCCGTGAACATTCAGTACTTC. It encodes CASSLSASVNIQYF.

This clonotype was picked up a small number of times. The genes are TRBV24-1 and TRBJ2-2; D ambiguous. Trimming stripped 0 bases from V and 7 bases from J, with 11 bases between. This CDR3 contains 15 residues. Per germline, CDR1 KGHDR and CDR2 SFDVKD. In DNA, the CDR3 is TGTGCCACCAGTGATTTGACCCAGAGGCGCGGGGAGCTGTTTTTT. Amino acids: CATSDLTQRRGELFF.

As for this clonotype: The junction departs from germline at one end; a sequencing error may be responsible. CDR3 DNA sequence: TGTGCCAGCAGTTACCGGGGGACCGGCAATCAGCCCCAGAATTTT. Encoded protein: CASSYRGTGNQPQNF. The rearrangement links TRBV6-6 to TRBJ1-5, with D maybe TRBD1 (5 bases). This CDR3 region has 15 residues. CDR1 MNHNY and CDR2 SVGAGI come from the germline V gene (reference sequence).

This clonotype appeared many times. The CDR3 region is CASSSTWGSGNSPLHF. The CDR3 bases are TGTGCCAGCAGCTCCACCTGGGGGTCAGGGAATTCACCCCTCCACTTT. The chain is built from TRBV7-8 and TRBJ1-6; possible D gene TRBD1, 5 bases. CDR3 length: 16 residues. Trimming shortened V by 4 bases and J by 7 bases, and 17 bases separated the two germline ends. The germline gives CDR1 SGHVS, CDR2 FQNEAQ.

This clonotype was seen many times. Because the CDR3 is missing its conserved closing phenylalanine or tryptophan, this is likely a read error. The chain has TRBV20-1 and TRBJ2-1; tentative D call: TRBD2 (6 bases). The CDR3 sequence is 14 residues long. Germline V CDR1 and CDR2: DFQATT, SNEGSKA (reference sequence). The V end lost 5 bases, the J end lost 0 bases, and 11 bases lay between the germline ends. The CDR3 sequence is CSAGRLASYNEQFN. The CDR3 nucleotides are TGCAGTGCTGGGAGGCTAGCCTCCTACAATGAGCAGTTCAAC.

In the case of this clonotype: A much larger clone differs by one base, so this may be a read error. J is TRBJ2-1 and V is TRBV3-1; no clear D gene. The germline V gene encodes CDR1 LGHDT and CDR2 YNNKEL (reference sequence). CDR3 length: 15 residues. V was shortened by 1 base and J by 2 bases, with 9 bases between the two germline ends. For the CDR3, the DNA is TGTGCCAGCAGCCAAGGGGGAAAGACCTACAATGAGCAGTTCTTC. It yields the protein CASSQGGKTYNEQFF.

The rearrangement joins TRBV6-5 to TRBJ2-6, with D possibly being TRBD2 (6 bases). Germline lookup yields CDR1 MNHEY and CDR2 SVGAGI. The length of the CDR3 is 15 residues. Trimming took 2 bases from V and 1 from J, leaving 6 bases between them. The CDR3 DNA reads TGTGCCAGCAGTTACGGAGGGTCTGGGGCCAACGTCCTGACTTTC. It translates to CASSYGGSGANVLTF.

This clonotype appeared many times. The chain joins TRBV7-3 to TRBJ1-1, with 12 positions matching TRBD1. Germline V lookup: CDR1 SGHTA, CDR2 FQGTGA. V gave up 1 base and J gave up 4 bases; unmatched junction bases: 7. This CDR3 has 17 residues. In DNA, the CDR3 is TGTGCCAGCAGCTTAAAAAGGGACAGGGGGCGAGGCACTGAAGCTTTCTTT. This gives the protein CASSLKRDRGRGTEAFF.

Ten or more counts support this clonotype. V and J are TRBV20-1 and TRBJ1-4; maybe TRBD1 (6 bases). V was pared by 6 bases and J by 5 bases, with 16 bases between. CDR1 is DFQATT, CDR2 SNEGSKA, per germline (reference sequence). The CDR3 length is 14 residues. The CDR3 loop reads CSAPKIGGNEKLFF. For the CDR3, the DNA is TGCAGTGCGCCCAAAATTGGGGGCAATGAAAAACTGTTTTTT.

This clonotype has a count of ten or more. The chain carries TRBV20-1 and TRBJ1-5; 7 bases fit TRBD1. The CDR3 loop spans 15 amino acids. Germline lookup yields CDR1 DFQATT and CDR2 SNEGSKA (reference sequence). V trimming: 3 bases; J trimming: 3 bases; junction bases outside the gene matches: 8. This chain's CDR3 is CSASVRGRNNQPQHF. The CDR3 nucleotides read TGCAGTGCTAGCGTCAGGGGGAGGAACAATCAGCCCCAGCATTTT.

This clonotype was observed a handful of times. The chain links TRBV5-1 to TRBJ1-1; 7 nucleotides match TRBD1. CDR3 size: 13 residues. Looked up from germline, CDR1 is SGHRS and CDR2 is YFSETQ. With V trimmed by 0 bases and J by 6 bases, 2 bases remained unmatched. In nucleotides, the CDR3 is TGCGCCAGCAGCTTGGATACAGGGGCTGAAGCTTTCTTT. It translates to CASSLDTGAEAFF.

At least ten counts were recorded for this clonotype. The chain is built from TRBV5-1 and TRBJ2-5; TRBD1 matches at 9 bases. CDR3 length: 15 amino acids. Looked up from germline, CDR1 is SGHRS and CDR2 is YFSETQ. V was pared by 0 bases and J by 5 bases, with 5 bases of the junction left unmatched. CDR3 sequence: CASSLAGGQGETQYF. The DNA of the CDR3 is TGCGCCAGCAGCTTGGCCGGCGGACAGGGGGAGACCCAGTACTTC.

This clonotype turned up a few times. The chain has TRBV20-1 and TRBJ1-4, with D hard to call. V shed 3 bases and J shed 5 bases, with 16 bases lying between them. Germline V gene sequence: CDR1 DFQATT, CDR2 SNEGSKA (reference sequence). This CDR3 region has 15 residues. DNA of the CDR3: TGCAGTGCTAGGACCCCGGGCGGCGAGAATGAAAAACTGTTTTTT. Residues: CSARTPGGENEKLFF.